The 15 T cell receptor beta chains below were found in one sample sequenced in a study of blood T cell repertoires in COVID-19. Data came from immunoSEQ multiplex PCR; TCRdb stores just in-frame clones and leaves some out. The sample carries about 240,000 clones, 80% to 90% recorded once. The sequenced sample was PBMCs or T cells enriched from blood (not recorded which). These receptors were taken from a woman aged 30 to 39 with acute COVID-19.

The chain joins TRBV6-5 to TRBJ2-7; TRBD2 is a possible D gene (7 bases). V was clipped by 5 bases and J by 6 bases, with 11 bases between them. The CDR3 runs 12 residues. Looked up from germline, CDR1 is MNHEY and CDR2 is SVGAGI. The CDR3 DNA follows: TGTGCCAGCAGTAACAGGGAGGGCGAGCAGTACTTC. Amino acid sequence: CASSNREGEQYF.

The V gene is TRBV11-2, the J gene TRBJ1-1; D is uncertain. V was shortened by 2 bases and J by 10 bases, with 14 bases between the two germline ends. Germline CDR1 and CDR2: SGHAT and FQNNGV. The CDR3 totals 13 residues. CDR3 residues: CASSLNLGSRAFF. DNA of the CDR3: TGTGCCAGCAGCTTAAATCTCGGTTCTCGAGCTTTCTTT.

The chain couples TRBV7-9 to TRBJ1-2; no firm D call. Germline lookup yields CDR1 SEHNR and CDR2 FQNEAQ (reference sequence). The CDR3 is 11 residues long. Deletions cut 1 base from V and 7 bases from J, with 4 bases between. The CDR3 sequence: CASSLDSGYTF. The CDR3 DNA follows: TGTGCCAGCAGCTTAGACAGTGGCTACACCTTC.

This clone was seen just once. One end of the junction varies from germline; a read error may be responsible. The chain is built from TRBV5-1 and TRBJ1-2; 9 positions match TRBD1. CDR1 is SGHRS and CDR2 is YFSETQ in the germline V gene. The CDR3 is made up of 15 amino acids. As DNA, the CDR3 is TGCACCAGCAGCCCCGGGACAGGGACAAAGGGGGGCTACACCTTC. Protein product: CTSSPGTGTKGGYTF.

The rearrangement joins TRBV6-5 to TRBJ1-2; 7 bases agree with TRBD1. After removal of 5 bases from V and 2 bases from J, the junction contained 8 bases not matched to a gene. CDR1 is MNHEY, CDR2 SVGAGI, per germline. The CDR3 loop spans 15 amino acids. This CDR3 reads CASSQSWTGNYGYTF. DNA of the CDR3: TGTGCCAGCAGTCAATCATGGACAGGCAACTATGGCTACACCTTC.

V gene TRBV18 combines with J gene TRBJ1-2; the match to TRBD1 covers 8 bases. There are 14 residues in the CDR3. Germline CDR1 and CDR2: KGHSH and LQKENI. V trimming: 6 bases; J trimming: 6 bases; junction bases outside the gene matches: 9. CDR3 nucleotide sequence: TGTGCCAGCTCGGAACGCGACAGGGGCGATGGCTACACCTTC. Protein: CASSERDRGDGYTF.

This sequence joins TRBV10-3 and TRBJ1-3; D uncertain. Trimming removed 5 bases from V and 2 bases from J, with 16 bases in between. Germline V CDR1 and CDR2: ENHRY, SYGVKD. The CDR3 covers 16 residues. The CDR3, as DNA: TGTGCCATCAGTCGGGTTGTGGATCCTCCTGGAAACACCATATATTTT. This translates into CAISRVVDPPGNTIYF.

This clone occurred once. V gene TRBV5-1 combines with J gene TRBJ1-1, with D possibly matching TRBD1 (5 bases). Germline lookup yields CDR1 SGHRS and CDR2 YFSETQ. The CDR3 length is 14 residues. The germline V and J ends were trimmed by 1 base and 1 base, with 8 bases remaining between them. The CDR3 DNA sequence: TGCGCCAGCAGCTTGACAGGAACGAACACTGAAGCTTTCTTT. As protein: CASSLTGTNTEAFF.

The gene calls are TRBV2 and TRBJ2-1; 7 positions match TRBD1. This CDR3 has 14 amino acids. Germline V lookup: CDR1 SNHLY, CDR2 FYNNEI. V was pared by 6 bases and J by 6 bases, with 8 bases of the junction left unmatched. The CDR3 region has the DNA TGTGCCAGCAGAGGAACCACAGGGGCCAATGAGCAGTTCTTC. Translating it yields CASRGTTGANEQFF. Complete variable domain (other parts from reference TRBV2 and TRBJ2-1): EPEVTQTPSHQVTQMGQEVILRCVPISNHLYFYWYRQILGQKVEFLVSFYNNEISEKSEIFDDQFSVERPDGSNFTLKIRSTKLEDSAMYFCASRGTTGANEQFFGPGTRLTVL.

This clone was counted a single time. The V call is TRBV7-9, the J call TRBJ1-1; tentative D call: TRBD1 (6 bases). Germline CDR1 and CDR2: SEHNR and FQNEAQ (reference sequence). V was trimmed by 5 bases and J by 1 base, leaving 14 bases between them. The CDR3 extends over 15 amino acids. The CDR3 reads CASSPPGTKNTEAFF. CDR3 DNA sequence: TGTGCCAGCAGCCCCCCTGGGACAAAGAACACTGAAGCTTTCTTT.

This chain joins TRBV28 and TRBJ2-2; D is uncertain. V shed 8 bases and J shed 4 bases, with 8 bases lying between them. The CDR3 has 12 residues. The germline V gene has CDR1 MDHEN and CDR2 SYDVKM. The CDR3 loop is CASSTATGELFF. The CDR3 bases are TGTGCCAGCTCCACAGCCACCGGGGAGCTGTTTTTT.

This chain connects TRBV19 to TRBJ1-5; no reliable D call. The CDR3 totals 14 residues. V lost 6 bases, J lost 5 bases, and 14 bases lay in between. The germline gives CDR1 LNHDA, CDR2 SQIVND (reference sequence). CDR3 loop: CASREGLYHQPQHF. CDR3 coding DNA: TGTGCCAGTAGGGAAGGACTGTACCATCAGCCCCAGCATTTT.

This CDR3 is CASSQGGQGVTDTQYF. The DNA of the CDR3 is TGTGCCAGCAGCCAAGGGGGACAGGGAGTAACAGATACGCAGTATTTT. The chain has TRBV3-1 (or the pseudogene TRBV3-2) and TRBJ2-3, with 9 bases matching TRBD1. The V gene end was trimmed by 1 base and the J gene end by 3 bases; junction bases not matched to a gene: 5. In germline, CDR1 is LGHDT, CDR2 YNNKEL (reference sequence). This CDR3 contains 16 residues.

V usage is TRBV5-1 and J usage is TRBJ2-2; D possibly corresponds to TRBD1 (8 bases). The CDR3 is 15 amino acids. V was shortened by 7 bases and J by 4 bases, with 17 bases between the two germline ends. The germline V gene has CDR1 SGHRS and CDR2 YFSETQ. The CDR3 is CASGLGQGGTGELFF. CDR3 nucleotides: TGCGCCAGCGGACTAGGACAGGGCGGCACCGGGGAGCTGTTTTTT.

The chain joins TRBV4-1 to TRBJ1-6; D is possibly TRBD1 (6 bases). CDR3 length equals 15 residues. The germline V gene has CDR1 MGHRA and CDR2 YSYEKL. V was cut by 3 bases and J by 7 bases, with 13 bases left in between. The CDR3 sequence: CASSQRQAQNSPLHF. The CDR3 coding sequence is TGCGCCAGCAGCCAGAGACAGGCCCAAAATTCACCCCTCCACTTT.